These 4 T cell receptor beta chains share one sample of origin, sequenced in a study of ipilimumab plus nivolumab after autologous stem cell transplantation. The repertoire was sequenced with immunoSEQ multiplex PCR; TCRdb's copy has only in-frame clones and lacks some. The table has more than 13,000 clones, around 74% seen once; the top ten hold 10%. The source material was PBMCs, sampled in a trial of ipilimumab plus nivolumab as post-transplant consolidation. These receptors were collected from a male donor with primary mediastinal lymphoma.

The J gene is TRBJ2-3, the V gene TRBV6-5; 8 bases fit TRBD2. The germline V gene has CDR1 MNHEY and CDR2 SVGAGI. V gave up 7 bases and J gave up 4 bases; unmatched junction bases: 4. This CDR3 is built from 13 residues. The CDR3 protein is CASKWTSSDTQYF. The CDR3 coding sequence is TGTGCCAGCAAATGGACTAGCTCAGATACGCAGTATTTT.

In its sample, this clone ranks as medium-sized. The CDR3 region is CASSLGQGGSGANVLTF. The DNA of the CDR3 is TGTGCCAGCAGCTTGGGGCAGGGAGGCTCTGGGGCCAACGTCCTGACTTTC. J is TRBJ2-6 and V is TRBV5-5, with TRBD2 as a possible D gene (6 bases). The CDR3 is made up of 17 amino acids. Germline CDR1 SGHKS, CDR2 YYEKEE (reference sequence). V gave up 0 bases and J gave up 0 bases, with 10 bases separating them.

This chain links TRBV5-1 with TRBJ2-7, with 13 bases fitting TRBD2. The CDR3 sequence is 15 residues long. The J segment lost 7 bases and the V segment lost 2 bases, leaving 6 bases of the junction unmatched. Germline V gene data show CDR1 as SGHRS and CDR2 as YFSETQ. This CDR3 reads CASSLPGGLAGEQYF. CDR3 DNA sequence: TGCGCCAGCAGCTTACCCGGGGGACTAGCGGGAGAGCAGTACTTC. The whole variable domain, filled in from reference TRBV5-1 and TRBJ2-7, reads KAGVTQTPRYLIKTRGQQVTLSCSPISGHRSVSWYQQTPGQGLQFLFEYFSETQRNKGNFPGRFSGRQFSNSRSEMNVSTLELGDSALYLCASSLPGGLAGEQYFGPGTRLTVT.

The count of this clone is one. The rearrangement uses TRBV11-3 and TRBJ2-7; TRBD1 or TRBD2 may be the D gene (5 bases each). This CDR3 comprises 15 residues. Germline CDR1 and CDR2: SGHNT and YENEEA. Deletions cut 1 base from V and 5 bases from J, with 15 bases between. CDR3 amino acids: CASSLGAGSTHEQYF. CDR3 DNA: TGTGCCAGCAGCTTAGGGGCAGGGAGTACCCACGAGCAGTACTTC.